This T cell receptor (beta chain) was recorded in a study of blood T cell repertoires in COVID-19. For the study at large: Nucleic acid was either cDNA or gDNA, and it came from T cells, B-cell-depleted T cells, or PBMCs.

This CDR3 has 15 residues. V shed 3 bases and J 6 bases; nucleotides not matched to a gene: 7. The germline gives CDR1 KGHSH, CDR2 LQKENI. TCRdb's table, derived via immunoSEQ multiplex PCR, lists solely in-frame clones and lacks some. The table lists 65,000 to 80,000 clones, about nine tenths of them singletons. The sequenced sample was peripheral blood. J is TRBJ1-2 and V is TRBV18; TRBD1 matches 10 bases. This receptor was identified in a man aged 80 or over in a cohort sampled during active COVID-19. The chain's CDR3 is CASSPSTGGLNGYTF. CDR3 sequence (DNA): TGTGCCAGCTCACCGTCGACAGGGGGCCTGAATGGCTACACCTTC.